Shown below are 18 T cell receptor beta chains from a single sample sequenced in a study of PD-1 blockade in classical Hodgkin lymphoma. Clones were sequenced by immunoSEQ multiplex PCR, and TCRdb holds only the in-frame ones, with some missing. This repertoire shows 60,000 to 65,000 clones, about 87% found once; its top ten account for under 15%. Each patient's relapse followed autologous stem cell transplantation, and brentuximab vedotin exposure varied. This specimen was peripheral blood mononuclear cells (PBMCs), taken at baseline. Source of these receptors: a human donor with classical Hodgkin lymphoma.

The genes are TRBV14 and TRBJ2-3; no reliable D call. V was cut by 0 bases and J by 2 bases, with 12 bases left in between. Germline CDR1 is SGHDN and CDR2 is FVKESK. The CDR3 contains 16 residues. CDR3 sequence: CASSQEGSLPTDTQYF. In nucleotides, the CDR3 is TGTGCCAGCAGCCAAGAAGGCAGCTTGCCCACAGATACGCAGTATTTT.

V is TRBV7-6 and J is TRBJ1-3; no firm D call. Per germline, CDR1 SGHVS and CDR2 FNYEAQ. The CDR3 length is 15 residues. The V end was cut by 5 bases, the J end by 0 bases, with 11 bases between. Here the CDR3 reads CASSRTDNSGNTIYF. The CDR3 DNA is TGTGCCAGCAGCCGAACAGATAACTCTGGAAACACCATATATTTT.

The chain combines TRBV11-3 with TRBJ1-1; D uncertain. Trimming left V 5 bases short and J 4 bases short, with 11 bases between. The CDR3 runs to 13 residues. Looked up from germline, CDR1 is SGHNT and CDR2 is YENEEA. This CDR3 reads CASSAAGITEAFF. The CDR3 region has the DNA TGTGCCAGCAGCGCGGCGGGGATCACTGAAGCTTTCTTT.

The chain couples TRBV6-5 to TRBJ2-1, with 9 nucleotides matching TRBD2. Germline V gene lookup returns CDR1 MNHEY and CDR2 SVGAGI. The length of the CDR3 is 15 residues. The ends lost 5 bases at V and 1 base at J; junction bases unmatched: 3. This CDR3 reads CASSSSGGSYNEQFF. The CDR3 DNA reads as TGTGCCAGCAGTAGTAGCGGGGGATCCTACAATGAGCAGTTCTTC.

V and J are TRBV15 and TRBJ1-6; tentative D call: TRBD1 (5 bases). There are 16 residues in the CDR3. Looked up from germline, CDR1 is LNHNV and CDR2 is YYDKDF (reference sequence). V lost 2 bases and J 8 bases, leaving 16 bases between the germline ends. The CDR3 DNA reads TGTGCCACCAGCAGACTTCCACCAGGGTTCGATTCACCCCTCCACTTT. Translating it yields CATSRLPPGFDSPLHF. The whole variable domain, remainder taken from reference TRBV15 and TRBJ1-6, is DAMVIQNPRYQVTQFGKPVTLSCSQTLNHNVMYWYQQKSSQAPKLLFHYYDKDFNNEADTPDNFQSRRPNTSFCFLDIRSPGLGDTAMYLCATSRLPPGFDSPLHFGNGTRLTVT.

DNA of the CDR3: TGTGCCAGCAGTCTAACAGGACTAGGAAACAATGAGCAGTTCTTC. Its protein is CASSLTGLGNNEQFF. This chain joins TRBV28 and TRBJ2-1, with TRBD2 identical over 7 bases. Per germline, CDR1 MDHEN and CDR2 SYDVKM. The CDR3 runs 15 residues. Losses at the gene ends were 5 bases for V and 5 bases for J; bases not matched to a gene: 9.

This chain uses TRBV5-6 with TRBJ2-2; D not resolved. Trimming removed 6 bases from V and 7 bases from J, with 10 bases in between. Germline V CDR1 and CDR2: SGHDT, YYEEEE. The CDR3 sequence is 12 residues long. In DNA form, the CDR3 reads TGTGCCAGCACCTCGTTGCGCGGGGAGCTGTTTTTT. As protein: CASTSLRGELFF.

The chain joins TRBV29-1 to TRBJ2-5; D might be TRBD2 (6 bases). The germline gives CDR1 SQVTM, CDR2 ANQGSEA. The CDR3 loop spans 14 amino acids. The germline V and J ends were trimmed by 4 bases and 5 bases, with 17 bases remaining between them. CDR3 protein: CSVGISGTKETQYF. In DNA form, the CDR3 reads TGCAGCGTTGGGATTAGCGGTACAAAGGAGACCCAGTACTTC. Full variable domain (outside the CDR3, taken from reference TRBV29-1 and TRBJ2-5): SAVISQKPSRDICQRGTSLTIQCQVDSQVTMMFWYRQQPGQSLTLIATANQGSEATYESGFVIDKFPISRPNLTFSTLTVSNMSPEDSSIYLCSVGISGTKETQYFGPGTRLLVL.

The chain couples TRBV7-3 to TRBJ1-2; TRBD1 matches at 7 bases. Trimming at V came to 4 bases and at J to 4 bases, leaving 6 bases not matched to a gene. CDR1 SGHTA and CDR2 FQGTGA come from the germline V gene. The CDR3 has 14 amino acids. As DNA, the CDR3 is TGTGCCAGCAGCTGGGGGGACAGCCGCTATGGCTACACCTTC. Protein product: CASSWGDSRYGYTF.

CDR3 DNA: TGTGCCAGCTCACCAAGCCAGGGGGCCATGTCCGGGGAGCTGTTTTTT. Its protein product is CASSPSQGAMSGELFF. The chain carries TRBV18 and TRBJ2-2; TRBD1 aligns across 8 bases. This CDR3 is 16 amino acids long. The junction had 8 bases not matched to a gene; V was cut back by 2 bases and J by 6 bases. Germline assignment: CDR1 KGHSH and CDR2 LQKENI.

V and J are TRBV6-6 and TRBJ1-3; no reliable D call. The germline V and J ends were trimmed by 2 bases and 0 bases, with 5 bases remaining between them. Germline values: CDR1 MNHNY, CDR2 SVGAGI (reference sequence). The CDR3 has 14 amino acids. In nucleotides, the CDR3 is TGTGCCAGCAGTTACGGCTTCTCTGGAAACACCATATATTTT. Its translation is CASSYGFSGNTIYF.

The chain uses TRBV5-1 and TRBJ1-2; D is uncertain. Trimming stripped 0 bases from V and 8 bases from J, with 14 bases between. The length of the CDR3 is 14 residues. CDR1 is SGHRS, CDR2 YFSETQ, per germline. Written as DNA, the CDR3 is TGCGCCAGCAGCTTGGACAGCCCGAGGGTAGGCTACACCTTC. This translates into CASSLDSPRVGYTF.

This clone has more than one count but fewer than ten. V usage is TRBV7-9 and J usage is TRBJ1-4; TRBD1 aligns across 8 bases. The germline V gene has CDR1 SEHNR and CDR2 FQNEAQ (reference sequence). V was clipped by 5 bases and J by 7 bases; unmatched bases: 6. There are 14 residues in the CDR3. CDR3 sequence (DNA): TGTGCCAGCAGCCGCGGGACAGGCAGTGAAAAACTGTTTTTT. Translation: CASSRGTGSEKLFF.

This chain links TRBV7-2 with TRBJ2-3, with TRBD2 matching 8 bases. V dropped 2 bases and J dropped 4; count of bases not matched to a gene: 8. Germline lookup yields CDR1 SGHTA and CDR2 FQGNSA. This CDR3 comprises 16 residues. The CDR3, as DNA: TGTGCCAGCAGCTTACTCGGGGGGGGCGAGCCAGATACGCAGTATTTT. This codes for CASSLLGGGEPDTQYF.

The CDR3 sequence is CASSGISGTSAFYEQYF. The DNA for the CDR3 is TGTGCCAGCAGCGGGATTTCTGGGACTAGCGCGTTTTACGAGCAGTACTTC. The chain combines TRBV5-4 with TRBJ2-7, with 10 bases that match TRBD2. Trimming removed 4 bases from V and 4 bases from J; junction bases left unmatched: 14. The CDR3 is 17 residues long. The germline CDR1 and CDR2 sequences are SGHNT and YYREEE (reference sequence).

This clone has a handful of counts. The V call is TRBV7-3, the J call TRBJ1-2; D is undetermined. V lost 5 bases and J lost 3, with 13 bases in between. This CDR3 is built from 14 residues. In germline, CDR1 is SGHTA, CDR2 FQGTGA. CDR3 amino acids: CASSNTGADYGYTF. DNA of the CDR3: TGTGCCAGCAGCAATACGGGTGCGGACTATGGCTACACCTTC.

This clone has a single count. V and J are TRBV19 and TRBJ1-5; D perhaps matches TRBD1 (6 bases). Germline lookup yields CDR1 LNHDA and CDR2 SQIVND (reference sequence). The CDR3 totals 18 residues. V lost 0 bases to trimming and J lost 4 bases, with 19 bases between them. The CDR3 DNA follows: TGTGCCAGTAGTATAGACCGACAGGACTGGATTGGTAATCAGCCCCAGCATTTT. Translating gives CASSIDRQDWIGNQPQHF.

Note on this clone: The germline gene is not matched at one end of the junction; a read error may be the cause. The chain couples TRBV4-3 to TRBJ1-2; the match to TRBD1 covers 7 bases. Per germline, CDR1 LGHNA and CDR2 YSLEER. The CDR3 has 14 residues. In nucleotides, the CDR3 is TGCGCCAGCAGCAAAGACCCAGGGGGCTATGGCTACACCTTC. Its translation: CASSKDPGGYGYTF.